This TCR beta chain was sequenced in a study of T cells in localized non-small cell lung cancer. About this clone itself: Its antigen remains unknown.

The CDR3 length is 12 residues. Trimming removed 7 bases from V and 8 bases from J, with 9 bases in between. Germline CDR1 SNHLY, CDR2 FYNNEI. Study-wide points: The study detected a median roughly 50 of the top 100 tumor clones in adjacent lung.

Sequencing was performed with immunoSEQ multiplex PCR; in TCRdb, only in-frame clones are kept and a portion is missing. The sample contains 35,000 to 50,000 clones, 90% to 95% of which appear only once. This sample comprised PBMCs, obtained before any cancer treatment. The V and J genes are TRBV2 and TRBJ2-6, with no clear D. This TCR derives from a woman aged 40 to 75 with stage II lung adenocarcinoma. CDR3 sequence: CASTKSTNVLTF. The CDR3 DNA reads as TGTGCCAGCACTAAGTCAACCAACGTCCTGACTTTC. Filled out from reference TRBV2 and TRBJ2-6, the complete variable domain reads EPEVTQTPSHQVTQMGQEVILRCVPISNHLYFYWYRQILGQKVEFLVSFYNNEISEKSEIFDDQFSVERPDGSNFTLKIRSTKLEDSAMYFCASTKSTNVLTFGAGSRLTVL.